The clone carrying this TCR beta chain came up a few times. Antigen: not known. TCRdb fed the reads into MiXCR, producing one record per CDR3 protein. The sample carries under 800,000 distinct CDR3 sequences, more than 20% recorded once. The data were taken from a study of T cell repertoires in cytomegalovirus infection. Study information: Public TCR beta signatures indicated both CMV infection and matching HLA type. Overall study results and limits: Clonotype analysis showed dominance of the ex vivo response by HLA-C-restricted CMV-specific TCR beta clonotypes. Public TCR beta family frequency separated CMV-and-HLA carriers, including in an independent cohort.

The TCR was taken from a human donor in good health (CMV status not recorded). Some clones in this sample may be carry-over from other donors' samples. Source material: CD8+ T cells from PBMCs.

CDR3 sequence: CASSHGGGDNEQFF. The CDR3 DNA sequence: TGTGCCAGCAGCCACGGGGGGGGCGACAATGAGCAGTTCTTC. The chain uses TRBV7-2 and TRBJ2-1; 8 positions match TRBD2. CDR1 and CDR2 from the germline V gene are SGHTA and FQGNSA. J gave up 5 bases and V 5 bases, and 5 bases lay outside the gene matches. This CDR3 spans 14 amino acids.